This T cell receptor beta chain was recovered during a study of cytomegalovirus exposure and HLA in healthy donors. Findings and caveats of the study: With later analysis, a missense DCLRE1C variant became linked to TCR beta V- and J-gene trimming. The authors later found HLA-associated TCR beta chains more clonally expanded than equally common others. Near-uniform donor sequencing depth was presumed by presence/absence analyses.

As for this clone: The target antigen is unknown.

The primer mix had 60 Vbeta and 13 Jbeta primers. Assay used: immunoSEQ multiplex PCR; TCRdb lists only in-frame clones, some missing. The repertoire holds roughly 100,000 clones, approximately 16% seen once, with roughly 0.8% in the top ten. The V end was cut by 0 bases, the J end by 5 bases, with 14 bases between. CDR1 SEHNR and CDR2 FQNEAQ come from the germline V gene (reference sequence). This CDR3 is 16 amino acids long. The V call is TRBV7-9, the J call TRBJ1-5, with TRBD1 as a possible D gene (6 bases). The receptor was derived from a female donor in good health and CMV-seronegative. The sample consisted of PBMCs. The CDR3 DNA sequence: TGTGCCAGCAGCTTAGCGTTGGGGGCGGTGGATCAGCCCCAGCATTTT. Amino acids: CASSLALGAVDQPQHF.